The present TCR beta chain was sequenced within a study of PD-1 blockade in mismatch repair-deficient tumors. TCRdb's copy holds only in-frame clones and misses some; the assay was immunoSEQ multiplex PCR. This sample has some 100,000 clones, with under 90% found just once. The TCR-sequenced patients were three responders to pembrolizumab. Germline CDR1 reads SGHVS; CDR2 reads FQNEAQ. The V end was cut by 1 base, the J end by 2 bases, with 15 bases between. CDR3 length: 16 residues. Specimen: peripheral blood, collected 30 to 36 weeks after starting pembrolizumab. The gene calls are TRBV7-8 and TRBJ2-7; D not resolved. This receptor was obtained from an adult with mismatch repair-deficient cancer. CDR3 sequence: CASSLVRRREPYEQYF. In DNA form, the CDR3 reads TGTGCCAGCAGCTTAGTTCGTCGAAGGGAACCCTACGAGCAGTACTTC.